This T cell receptor (beta chain) was sequenced in a study of patients and donors after allogeneic stem cell transplantation. This clonotype was seen more than once but under ten times. J gave up 0 bases and V 6 bases, and 4 bases lay outside the gene matches. The V gene's germline CDR1 is MNHEY and CDR2 SVGEGT. This CDR3 spans 14 amino acids. Via MiXCR, TCRdb re-called the RT-PCR reads, giving one row per CDR3 protein. The sample lists over 130,000 distinct CDR3 sequences; approximately 37% were seen once. Input material: blood, either unsorted or a sorted T cell fraction (not recorded which). V usage is TRBV6-2 or TRBV6-3 and J usage is TRBJ1-1; 7 bases agree with TRBD1. This TCR came from a human donor who was either an allogeneic HSCT recipient or a stem cell or donor lymphocyte infusion donor (not recorded which). It is not recorded whose cells these are; they may come from a transplant donor. CDR3 in amino acids: CASRTGTVNTEAFF. The DNA for the CDR3 is TGTGCCAGCAGAACCGGGACAGTGAACACTGAAGCTTTCTTT.